Listed here are 24 T cell receptor beta chains from one sample, sequenced in a study of blood T cell repertoires in COVID-19 (dated by TCRdb to between 2020 and 2021). Library prep was done by the immunoSEQ multiplex PCR assay. This immuneACCESS table, as held by TCRdb, lists in-frame sequences with V and J called but not all clones. Of the missing ones, under half trace to an unresolved V gene in checked studies; the others have no known cause. In all, the sample holds tens of thousands of clones, and more than 70% of those were seen once. Of the sample, 25% to 30% falls within the top ten clones. The source material was peripheral blood. Receptors were obtained from a human donor with active COVID-19. The donor label of this sample is uncertain.

This clone was detected only once. V is TRBV9 and J is TRBJ2-2, with unresolved D. This CDR3 is 17 amino acids long. Germline-derived CDR1 and CDR2 are SGDLS and YYNGEE. V lost 1 base and J lost 5, with 18 bases in between. The DNA of the CDR3 is TGTGCCAGCAGCGTATCGGGTGGATACTTAGGAACCGGGGAGCTGTTTTTT. Translated: CASSVSGGYLGTGELFF.

The rearrangement uses TRBV29-1 and TRBJ2-3; 11 bases are a match to TRBD1. Germline V gives CDR1 SQVTM, CDR2 ANQGSEA. The CDR3 has 17 residues. V was clipped by 1 base and J by 4 bases; unmatched bases: 10. CDR3 residues: CSVEGVGGQGAPDTQYF. CDR3 DNA sequence: TGCAGCGTTGAAGGTGTCGGTGGACAGGGGGCCCCAGATACGCAGTATTTT.

This chain joins TRBV7-3 and TRBJ2-5; 12 bases are a match to TRBD2. In germline, CDR1 is SGHTA, CDR2 FQGTGA. V gave up 4 bases and J gave up 5 bases; unmatched junction bases: 8. The CDR3 has 16 amino acids. The CDR3 protein is CASSSSSGGAPETQYF. CDR3 DNA: TGTGCCAGCAGCTCCTCTAGCGGGGGGGCCCCGGAGACCCAGTACTTC. Variable domain in full (rest from reference TRBV7-3 and TRBJ2-5): GAGVSQTPSNKVTEKGKYVELRCDPISGHTALYWYRQSLGQGPEFLIYFQGTGAADDSGLPNDRFFAVRPEGSVSTLKIQRTERGDSAVYLCASSSSSGGAPETQYFGPGTRLLVL.

This clone came up once. The chain recombines TRBV7-8 with TRBJ2-1; 15 nucleotides agree with TRBD2. CDR1 is SGHVS and CDR2 is FQNEAQ in the germline V gene. Unmatched junction bases numbered 3, after V lost 5 bases and J lost 4 bases. The CDR3 is made up of 16 amino acids. This CDR3 is CASSAGLAGGYNEQFF. CDR3 sequence (DNA): TGTGCCAGCAGCGCGGGACTAGCGGGGGGATACAATGAGCAGTTCTTC.

This clone was detected only once. V is TRBV6-2 or TRBV6-3 and J is TRBJ1-1, with D perhaps TRBD1 (5 bases). V was clipped by 2 bases and J by 6 bases, with 19 bases between them. CDR3 size: 16 residues. Germline V gene lookup returns CDR1 MNHEY and CDR2 SVGEGT. CDR3 bases: TGTGCCAGCAGTTACCCCCGGGGAGGGGTGGCCTCTGAAGCTTTCTTT. This encodes CASSYPRGGVASEAFF.

This clone was counted a single time. The V call is TRBV28, the J call TRBJ2-1; D might be TRBD1 (5 bases). This CDR3 region has 15 residues. Trimming cost V 0 bases and J 7 bases, with 13 bases left between them. CDR1 MDHEN and CDR2 SYDVKM come from the germline V gene. CDR3 region: CASSLWSQGRNEQFF. In DNA form, the CDR3 reads TGTGCCAGCAGTTTATGGAGTCAGGGAAGGAATGAGCAGTTCTTC.

This sequence joins TRBV18 and TRBJ2-7; 7 positions agree with TRBD1. J gave up 2 bases and V 0 bases, and 4 bases lay outside the gene matches. Germline V gives CDR1 KGHSH, CDR2 LQKENI. This CDR3 is built from 15 residues. The DNA of the CDR3 is TGTGCCAGCTCACCACCAGGACAGGCGACCTACGAGCAGTACTTC. Residues: CASSPPGQATYEQYF. Based on the CDR3 plus reference TRBV18 and TRBJ2-7, the full variable domain is NAGVMQNPRHLVRRRGQEARLRCSPMKGHSHVYWYRQLPEEGLKFMVYLQKENIIDESGMPKERFSAEFPKEGPSILRIQQVVRGDSAAYFCASSPPGQATYEQYFGPGTRLTVT.

This chain connects TRBV19 to TRBJ2-1, with D possibly being TRBD1 (5 bases). There are 13 residues in the CDR3. Germline CDR1 and CDR2: LNHDA and SQIVND (reference sequence). V dropped 7 bases and J dropped 6 bases, with 13 bases sitting between them. The DNA for the CDR3 is TGTGCCAGTAATTGGGGCCTACCCAATGAGCAGTTCTTC. This codes for CASNWGLPNEQFF.

This clone was counted only a few times. This rearrangement joins TRBV14 to TRBJ1-6; the D is unclear. With 4 bases removed from V and 7 bases from J, the gap between germline ends came to 11 bases. The CDR3 is 14 amino acids. The germline V gene has CDR1 SGHDN and CDR2 FVKESK. The CDR3 region has the DNA TGTGCCAGCAGCCGTGACACCGTAAATTCACCCCTCCACTTT. It yields the protein CASSRDTVNSPLHF. Based on the CDR3 plus reference TRBV14 and TRBJ1-6, the full variable domain is EAGVTQFPSHSVIEKGQTVTLRCDPISGHDNLYWYRRVMGKEIKFLLHFVKESKQDESGMPNNRFLAERTGGTYSTLKVQPAELEDSGVYFCASSRDTVNSPLHFGNGTRLTVT.

The rearrangement uses TRBV19 and TRBJ1-4; 11 bases map to TRBD1. The CDR3 has 14 amino acids. CDR1 LNHDA and CDR2 SQIVND come from the germline V gene (reference sequence). J was trimmed by 6 bases and V by 3 bases; bases with no gene match: 0. The CDR3 sequence: CASSMDRGHEKLFF. CDR3 DNA sequence: TGTGCCAGTAGTATGGACAGGGGGCATGAAAAACTGTTTTTT.

V and J are TRBV7-3 and TRBJ2-5, with unresolved D. The length of the CDR3 is 13 residues. Germline V CDR1 and CDR2: SGHTA, FQGTGA. V was clipped by 5 bases and J by 3 bases, with 10 bases between them. The CDR3 is CASSTSPEETQYF. For the CDR3, the DNA is TGTGCCAGCAGCACCTCACCAGAAGAGACCCAGTACTTC.

The chain is built from TRBV28 and TRBJ1-4, with a weak D call TRBD1 (5 bases). The CDR3 has 13 amino acids. The germline gives CDR1 MDHEN, CDR2 SYDVKM. Trimming pared 5 bases from V and 6 bases from J, leaving 10 bases between. The CDR3 loop is CASSTQGYEKLFF. As DNA, the CDR3 is TGTGCCAGCAGTACCCAGGGATATGAAAAACTGTTTTTT.

The genes are TRBV9 and TRBJ2-3, with 7 bases matching TRBD1. The CDR3 sequence is 13 residues long. V was clipped by 5 bases and J by 8 bases; unmatched bases: 8. Germline-derived CDR1 and CDR2 are SGDLS and YYNGEE. Here the CDR3 reads CASSRGDSLTQYF. As DNA, the CDR3 is TGTGCCAGCAGTCGAGGGGACAGTCTTACGCAGTATTTT. Based on the CDR3 plus reference TRBV9 and TRBJ2-3, the full variable domain is DSGVTQTPKHLITATGQRVTLRCSPRSGDLSVYWYQQSLDQGLQFLIQYYNGEERAKGNILERFSAQQFPDLHSELNLSSLELGDSALYFCASSRGDSLTQYFGPGTRLTVL.

The gene calls are TRBV11-2 and TRBJ2-1; D gene ambiguous. The CDR3 spans 13 residues. Trimming shortened V by 5 bases and J by 3 bases, and 8 bases separated the two germline ends. Germline CDR1 is SGHAT and CDR2 is FQNNGV. CDR3 protein: CASSTLGYNEQFF. The DNA of the CDR3 is TGTGCCAGCAGCACGCTAGGCTACAATGAGCAGTTCTTC. The variable domain in full, completed from reference TRBV11-2 and TRBJ2-1, reads EAGVAQSPRYKIIEKRQSVAFWCNPISGHATLYWYQQILGQGPKLLIQFQNNGVVDDSQLPKDRFSAERLKGVDSTLKIQPAKLEDSAVYLCASSTLGYNEQFFGPGTRLTVL.

The chain uses TRBV6-5 and TRBJ1-5; a possible D gene is TRBD1 (6 bases). CDR3 length: 13 residues. CDR1 is MNHEY, CDR2 SVGAGI, per germline. The V gene lost 7 bases and the J gene lost 5 bases, with 12 bases spanning the gap. This CDR3 reads CASKPGAHQPQHF. CDR3 bases: TGTGCCAGCAAGCCAGGGGCCCATCAGCCCCAGCATTTT.

V usage is TRBV6-2 or TRBV6-3 and J usage is TRBJ2-5; a possible D gene is TRBD2 (7 bases). V was shortened by 2 bases and J by 5 bases, with 18 bases between the two germline ends. The CDR3 sequence is 16 residues long. Looked up from germline, CDR1 is MNHEY and CDR2 is SVGEGT. DNA for the CDR3: TGTGCCAGCAGTTACGTCCTAGGGGGGGAGAGGGAGACCCAGTACTTC. This encodes CASSYVLGGERETQYF.

The chain recombines TRBV12-3 or TRBV12-4 with TRBJ2-1; perhaps TRBD2 as D (6 bases). The V and J ends lost 5 bases and 8 bases respectively, with 13 bases between them. The length of the CDR3 is 13 residues. CDR3 region: CASSRLGPDEQFF. For the CDR3, the DNA is TGTGCCAGCAGTCGACTAGGGCCCGATGAGCAGTTCTTC.

The rearrangement uses TRBV25-1 and TRBJ1-6; 9 bases map to TRBD1. Germline trimming cut 7 bases from V and 5 bases from J; bases unmatched to any gene: 3. This CDR3 is built from 14 residues. Looked up from germline, CDR1 is MGHDK and CDR2 is SYGVNS. CDR3 DNA: TGTGCCAGCATCGGGACAGGGAATAATTCACCCCTCCACTTT. Translation: CASIGTGNNSPLHF.

V and J are TRBV27 and TRBJ1-4; D call uncertain. Germline lookup yields CDR1 MNHEY and CDR2 SMNVEV (reference sequence). The CDR3 has 15 amino acids. Trimming took 7 bases from V and 5 from J, leaving 17 bases between them. The CDR3 DNA follows: TGTGCCAGCACCCGAGGAGGGTCTCCCAATGAAAAACTGTTTTTT. Translating it yields CASTRGGSPNEKLFF. Using reference TRBV27 and TRBJ1-4 for the parts outside the CDR3, the full variable domain is EAQVTQNPRYLITVTGKKLTVTCSQNMNHEYMSWYRQDPGLGLRQIYYSMNVEVTDKGDVPEGYKVSRKEKRNFPLILESPSPNQTSLYFCASTRGGSPNEKLFFGSGTQLSVL.

The chain joins TRBV6-5 to TRBJ2-3, with TRBD1 identical over 11 bases. Germline CDR1 MNHEY, CDR2 SVGAGI. The CDR3 has 15 residues. V dropped 6 bases and J dropped 7; count of bases not matched to a gene: 9. CDR3 bases: TGTGCCAGCAGGATAGGGACAGGGGGTGGAAATACGCAGTATTTT. Its protein product is CASRIGTGGGNTQYF.

The chain uses TRBV7-3 and TRBJ1-1, with TRBD1 identical over 9 bases. V was clipped by 6 bases and J by 2 bases; unmatched bases: 4. From germline, CDR1 is SGHTA and CDR2 FQGTGA. The length of the CDR3 is 14 residues. The CDR3 DNA is TGTGCCAGCAGTGAACAGGGGGCAAACACTGAAGCTTTCTTT. This encodes CASSEQGANTEAFF.

There are a few counts of this clone. This rearrangement joins TRBV5-1 to TRBJ2-3; 9 bases are a match to TRBD2. This CDR3 region has 15 residues. With V trimmed by 0 bases and J by 6 bases, 5 bases remained unmatched. Germline V lookup: CDR1 SGHRS, CDR2 YFSETQ. The CDR3 reads CASSLGGLATDTQYF. CDR3 DNA sequence: TGCGCCAGCAGCTTGGGGGGACTAGCTACCGATACGCAGTATTTT. The entire variable domain, with the rest obtained from reference TRBV5-1 and TRBJ2-3, is as follows: KAGVTQTPRYLIKTRGQQVTLSCSPISGHRSVSWYQQTPGQGLQFLFEYFSETQRNKGNFPGRFSGRQFSNSRSEMNVSTLELGDSALYLCASSLGGLATDTQYFGPGTRLTVL.

The rearrangement uses TRBV19 and TRBJ1-1; D gene unclear. This CDR3 contains 14 residues. Germline V CDR1 and CDR2: LNHDA, SQIVND (reference sequence). With 0 bases removed from V and 5 bases from J, the gap between germline ends came to 10 bases. CDR3 protein: CASSIDGVRTEAFF. CDR3 coding DNA: TGTGCCAGTAGTATAGATGGTGTCCGGACTGAAGCTTTCTTT.

This chain connects TRBV7-2 to TRBJ2-6, with 12 bases lining up with TRBD2. J lost 4 bases, V lost 5 bases, and 12 bases had no gene match. The length of the CDR3 is 19 residues. CDR1 and CDR2 (germline): SGHTA, FQGNSA. In nucleotides, the CDR3 is TGTGCCAGCAGCCCCAGGACTAGCGGGAAGGTGTCCGGGGCCAACGTCCTGACTTTC. This translates into CASSPRTSGKVSGANVLTF.